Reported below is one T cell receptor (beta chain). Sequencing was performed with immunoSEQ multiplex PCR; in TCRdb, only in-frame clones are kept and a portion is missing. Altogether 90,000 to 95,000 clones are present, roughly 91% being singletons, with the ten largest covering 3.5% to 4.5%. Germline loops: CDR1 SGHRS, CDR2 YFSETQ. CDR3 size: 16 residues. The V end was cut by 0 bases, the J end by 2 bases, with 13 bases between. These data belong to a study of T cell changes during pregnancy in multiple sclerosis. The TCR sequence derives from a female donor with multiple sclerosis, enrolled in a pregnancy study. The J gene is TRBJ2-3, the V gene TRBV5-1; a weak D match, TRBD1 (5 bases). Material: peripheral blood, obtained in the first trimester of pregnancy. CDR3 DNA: TGCGCCAGCAGCTTGGTTTCAGGGCTCAACACAGATACGCAGTATTTT. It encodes CASSLVSGLNTDTQYF.